Shown below are 20 T cell receptor beta chains from a single sample sequenced in a study of blood T cells in healthy people across ages. Sample-barcoded 5' priming and a J-beta primer mix drove a second PCR of roughly 7 to 11 cycles. Via MiXCR, TCRdb re-called the 5' RACE reads, giving one row per CDR3 protein. The data hold 1 million or so distinct CDR3 sequences, with roughly 45% observed a single time. The sequencing sample was made of blood. Source of these receptors: a woman between 55 and 75 years old in good health.

CDR3 protein: CASSDRGGIRFF. In nucleotides, the CDR3 is TGCGCCAGCAGTGATAGGGGGGGTATCAGGTTCTTC. V usage is TRBV10-2 and J usage is TRBJ2-1; perhaps TRBD2 as D (7 bases). Germline V lookup: CDR1 WSHSY, CDR2 SAAADI. V was clipped by 3 bases and J by 15 bases, with 15 bases between them. This CDR3 has 12 residues.

In this sample, this clonotype turned up a few times. V is TRBV20-1 and J is TRBJ1-2; no firm D call. V was clipped by 3 bases and J by 3 bases, with 11 bases between them. The CDR3 has 13 residues. Germline CDR1 is DFQATT and CDR2 is SNEGSKA (reference sequence). The CDR3 here is CSASLGSDYGYTF. CDR3 nucleotides: TGCAGTGCTAGTTTGGGGTCGGACTATGGCTACACCTTC.

This chain joins TRBV9 and TRBJ2-4; 7 bases line up with TRBD1. Near its end, the DNA agrees better with TRBJ2-7, so the J call may be wrong. CDR1 and CDR2 from the germline V gene are SGDLS and YYNGEE. The CDR3 consists of 17 residues. In DNA form, the CDR3 reads TGTGCCAGCGTTCCCGGGGACAGAGGCGAAAGAGGGTACGAGCAGTACTTC. Its protein product is CASVPGDRGERGYEQYF.

The J gene is TRBJ1-2, the V gene TRBV4-1; D is uncertain. CDR1 is MGHRA and CDR2 is YSYEKL in the germline V gene. Trimming took 0 bases from V and 7 from J, leaving 15 bases between them. The CDR3 extends over 15 amino acids. Written as DNA, the CDR3 is TGCGCCAGCAGCCAAGATAGCGGACCGAGACTTGGCTACACCTTC. As protein: CASSQDSGPRLGYTF.

This chain joins TRBV2 and TRBJ2-5; D may be TRBD1 (6 bases). The J call may be mistaken, given a closer DNA end match to TRBJ2-7. Germline V gene data show CDR1 as SNHLY and CDR2 as FYNNEI. The CDR3 totals 15 residues. CDR3 coding DNA: TGTGCCAGCACTCACTCCAGGGGTAGTCTTCACGAGCAGTACTTC. Amino acid sequence: CASTHSRGSLHEQYF.

CDR3 nucleotide sequence: TGCGCCAGCAGCTTAGCGGGAGTAATGGGGAATGAGCAGTTCTTC. Its translation: CASSLAGVMGNEQFF. The genes are TRBV5-1 and TRBJ2-1; the match to TRBD2 covers 8 bases. Germline V gene sequence: CDR1 SGHRS, CDR2 YFSETQ. The CDR3 has 15 amino acids. Trimming took 2 bases from V and 7 from J; bases not matched to a gene: 8.

The CDR3 nucleotides are TGTGCCAGCAGTGCGTCGTACGGGGGGCCCGAGCAGTACTTC. Protein product: CASSASYGGPEQYF. V and J are TRBV27 and TRBJ2-7; tentatively, D is TRBD2 (7 bases). Germline V CDR1 and CDR2: MNHEY, SMNVEV (reference sequence). The CDR3 sequence is 14 residues long. The germline V and J ends were trimmed by 5 bases and 6 bases, with 17 bases remaining between them.

The gene calls are TRBV7-9 and TRBJ2-3; perhaps TRBD2 as D (6 bases). The CDR3 covers 20 residues. From germline, CDR1 is SEHNR and CDR2 FQNEAQ (reference sequence). V was pared by 5 bases and J by 0 bases, with 27 bases between. The CDR3 DNA reads TGTGCCAGCAGCCTCGGGATAGTGGCGTCAGGAGGGTCTAGCACAGATACGCAGTATTTT. As protein: CASSLGIVASGGSSTDTQYF.

The chain joins TRBV6-1 to TRBJ2-1; 7 bases align to TRBD1. Germline V gene data show CDR1 as MNHNS and CDR2 as SASEGT. The CDR3 totals 14 residues. The V segment lost 8 bases and the J segment 8 bases; nucleotides outside the gene matches: 12. The CDR3 loop reads CASRGQAFRDEQFF. The CDR3 DNA reads TGTGCCAGCCGTGGACAGGCCTTCAGGGATGAGCAGTTCTTC.

In nucleotides, the CDR3 is TGTGCCAGCAGTTTAGCTGTCAGGGGCTATGGCTACACCTTC. This translates into CASSLAVRGYGYTF. The V and J genes are TRBV27 and TRBJ1-2; D might be TRBD1 (6 bases). The CDR3 runs to 14 residues. Per the germline V gene, CDR1 is MNHEY and CDR2 is SMNVEV (reference sequence). V dropped 2 bases and J dropped 4 bases, with 11 bases sitting between them.

This clonotype was observed a handful of times. The chain couples TRBV29-1 to TRBJ2-5, with TRBD2 identical over 11 bases. V shed 6 bases and J 11 bases; nucleotides not matched to a gene: 14. The V gene's germline CDR1 is SQVTM and CDR2 ANQGSEA. The CDR3 spans 14 residues. CDR3 loop: CSVATSGSLREQYF. CDR3 nucleotides: TGCAGCGTGGCAACTAGCGGGAGTCTTAGGGAGCAGTACTTC.

The chain uses TRBV14 and TRBJ2-7, with D possibly matching TRBD2 (7 bases). In germline, CDR1 is SGHDN, CDR2 FVKESK. The V gene lost 2 bases and the J gene lost 1 base, with 12 bases spanning the gap. This CDR3 has 15 residues. Written as DNA, the CDR3 is TGTGCCAGCAGCCAACGAGGGGGGGAGTCCTACGAGCAGTACTTC. Translated, it gives CASSQRGGESYEQYF.

The chain uses TRBV6-1 and TRBJ2-7, with 12 bases that match TRBD2. The CDR3 spans 17 residues. Trimming cost V 6 bases and J 1 base; bases outside gene matches: 10. Germline CDR1 is MNHNS and CDR2 is SASEGT. The CDR3 DNA follows: TGTGCCAGCAGCCGCGGACTAGCGGGACTCGGGTCCTACGAGCAGTACTTC. Amino acids: CASSRGLAGLGSYEQYF.

This clonotype was observed a handful of times. V is TRBV20-1 and J is TRBJ1-1, with a possible D match to TRBD1 (6 bases). The germline V gene encodes CDR1 DFQATT and CDR2 SNEGSKA (reference sequence). The ends were cut back, 4 bases at V and 1 base at J, with 16 bases in the middle. The CDR3 totals 15 residues. CDR3 coding DNA: TGCAGTGCTATACATTCCGTCAGGGGGAACACTGAAGCTTTCTTT. Translated: CSAIHSVRGNTEAFF.

V and J are TRBV20-1 and TRBJ2-7; 10 nucleotides agree with TRBD2. J was trimmed by 3 bases and V by 6 bases; bases with no gene match: 5. The CDR3 runs 13 residues. The germline V gene encodes CDR1 DFQATT and CDR2 SNEGSKA (reference sequence). In nucleotides, the CDR3 is TGCAGTGCCCCCGGACTAGCGGACTACGAGCAGTACTTC. It yields the protein CSAPGLADYEQYF.

This clonotype was detected many times. The V call is TRBV29-1, the J call TRBJ2-1, with D perhaps matching TRBD1 or TRBD2 (5 bases each). V lost 6 bases to trimming and J lost 4 bases, with 13 bases between them. The germline gives CDR1 SQVTM, CDR2 ANQGSEA. The CDR3 runs 13 residues. The CDR3 DNA sequence: TGCAGCGTGTGGGACGGGGTATACAATGAGCAGTTCTTC. Translating it yields CSVWDGVYNEQFF.

The gene calls are TRBV5-1 and TRBJ2-1, with 12 bases lining up with TRBD2. V shed 4 bases and J 6 bases; nucleotides not matched to a gene: 5. The CDR3 contains 15 residues. The germline V gene has CDR1 SGHRS and CDR2 YFSETQ. The CDR3 reads CASSEGLAGRNEQFF. The CDR3 coding sequence is TGCGCCAGCAGCGAGGGACTAGCGGGCCGCAATGAGCAGTTCTTC.

This clonotype was detected once. V usage is TRBV29-1 and J usage is TRBJ2-1; TRBD2 matches at 12 bases. The germline V gene has CDR1 SQVTM and CDR2 ANQGSEA. CDR3 length equals 15 residues. V dropped 2 bases and J dropped 8; count of bases not matched to a gene: 7. The CDR3 DNA is TGCAGCGTTGAACTAGCGGGAGGGCTATCAGATGAGCAGTTCTTC. Protein: CSVELAGGLSDEQFF.

The chain is built from TRBV7-8 and TRBJ2-5, with 9 bases lining up with TRBD2. The CDR3 covers 15 residues. V shed 2 bases, J shed 11 bases, and the junction held 12 bases outside the gene matches. Germline CDR1 SGHVS, CDR2 FQNEAQ. The CDR3 sequence is CASSLLGTSYNEQYF. DNA of the CDR3: TGTGCCAGCAGCTTACTCGGGACTAGCTATAATGAGCAGTACTTC.

The CDR3 is CASSVEGTGAYNEQYF. CDR3 DNA: TGTGCCAGCAGCGTAGAAGGGACAGGGGCCTACAATGAGCAGTACTTC. The chain is built from TRBV9 and TRBJ2-1, with TRBD1 matching 10 bases. The J call may be faulty, since TRBJ2-7 better matches the DNA end. CDR1 SGDLS and CDR2 YYNGEE come from the germline V gene. CDR3 length: 16 residues.